This record covers a single TCR beta chain. The antigen is undetermined. In germline, CDR1 is SQVTM, CDR2 ANQGSEA. The CDR3 contains 15 residues. Trimming shortened V by 3 bases and J by 1 base, and 16 bases separated the two germline ends. The entry originates in a study of naive and memory T cell subsets. Findings and caveats of the study: Gini index rose across naive, CM, EM and EMRA in CD4 and CD8. Especially in CD8 cells, naive repertoires contained a few larger clonotypes, possibly CD45RA-re-expressing memory cells.

An equimolar mix of two oligonucleotides served as the beta constant-region primer for TRBC1 and TRBC2. Nested alpha and beta constant-region primers with the SP2 primer drove four PCR rounds on ligated cDNA. A 12-nucleotide UMI and the SP2 primer were added to the cDNA 3' end by oligonucleotide ligation. TCRdb reprocessed the UMI-ligation and nested PCR reads with MiXCR, giving one entry per CDR3 protein. This table holds over 110,000 distinct CDR3 sequences, about a fifth found once. The sequenced sample was naive CD8+ T cells from blood. The receptor was isolated from a human donor in good health. This chain uses TRBV29-1 with TRBJ2-7, with a tentative D call TRBD2 (6 bases). The CDR3 is CSVEAATRSSYEQYF. CDR3 nucleotide sequence: TGCAGCGTTGAGGCCGCGACTAGGAGTTCCTACGAGCAGTACTTC.